This record concerns one T cell receptor (beta chain) sequence. Its antigen is not known. This entry belongs to a study of T cells in Graves' hyperthyroidism and ophthalmopathy. Background on the study: Peripheral blood sampling occurred at initial diagnosis, before any treatment.

Amplification yielded TCR beta CDR3 regions, with RNA transcripts as the source. The HTBI primer set drove a first-round RT-PCR of the TCR CDR3. TCRdb ran MiXCR on the multiplex PCR reads and lists one entry per CDR3 protein. Of approximately 370,000 distinct CDR3 sequences in the sample, about 15% were seen once. General study findings and limits: For ophthalmopathy, model prediction preceded onset by a median around six months. Peripheral blood also featured most of the thyroid clonotypes expanded above 0.001.

This CDR3 is 15 amino acids long. The V end was cut by 6 bases, the J end by 3 bases, with 18 bases between. The germline CDR1 and CDR2 sequences are MDHEN and SYDVKM. Clinicians diagnosed patients from clinical symptoms, serum thyroxine and TRAb, thyroid ultrasound and orbital computed tomography. The chain uses TRBV28 and TRBJ2-7; D gene unclear. Sequences were obtained from blood. This clonotype was sampled from a woman younger than 45 with Graves' hyperthyroidism that later progressed to Graves' ophthalmopathy. The CDR3, as DNA: TGTGCCAGCAGCTTCTCGACGGTGCGGAACTACGAGCAGTACTTC. Its translation: CASSFSTVRNYEQYF.